This note documents a single TCR beta chain sequence. This sample stems from a study of T cell changes during pregnancy in multiple sclerosis. Sequencing was performed with immunoSEQ multiplex PCR; in TCRdb, only in-frame clones are kept and a portion is missing. The sample has about 77,000 clones, about 92% seen once. This sequence was found in a female donor in good health, enrolled as a control in a pregnancy study. Sequencing was performed on peripheral blood, taken after pregnancy.

The CDR3 DNA sequence: TGTGCCAGCAGGGAGGGACAGGGGGCGCGATACGAGCAGTACTTC. Protein product: CASREGQGARYEQYF. J is TRBJ2-7 and V is TRBV2, with 12 positions matching TRBD1. CDR3 length: 15 amino acids. Per germline, CDR1 SNHLY and CDR2 FYNNEI. Trimming cost V 6 bases and J 4 bases; bases outside gene matches: 7.